This entry is about one T cell receptor (beta chain). Its recognized antigen is unknown. Per-nucleotide qualities are absent, and no much larger clonotype sits a single base away. The sample originates from a study of cytomegalovirus exposure and HLA in healthy donors (TCRdb year 2017). About the study as a whole: In an earlier analysis of about 560 of the donors, 250 to 300 Gb of sequence data and 90 million to 130 million unique TCR beta sequences from approximately 180 million T cells were reported. All discovery cohort repertoires had been generated using a single sequencing platform. Typing coverage varied by locus: about 620-630 donors for A, B, C, DRB1 and DQB1; roughly 520 for DQA1; around 570 for DPA1; 450 to 480 for DPB1. In a later genetic analysis, genome-wide SNP genotypes for about 55% of the roughly 700 donors were used, and that subset was treated as a discovery cohort. The T cell repertoires of some 670 subjects were profiled by immunosequencing and related to cytomegalovirus serostatus. Donor age, sex, ethnicity and CMV serostatus were compiled together with the repertoire data. A later analysis re-examined previously published TCR beta repertoires from roughly 650 donors and added high-resolution HLA genotyping to investigate patterns of TCR occurrence. Rather than drawing on any new phenotypic data, the later analysis identified candidate immune exposures from TCR beta sequences and the way those sequences occurred across donors. To predict cytomegalovirus infection status, the study combined high-throughput TCR immunosequencing, statistical association of individual TCRs with disease status, and machine learning. The study was designed to test whether signatures of past pathogen exposure could be identified by cataloging public T cell receptors. Among the roughly 390 genotyped donors, around 81% belonged to the genetic ancestry cluster associated with self-reported Caucasian donors. A few DR-DQ haplotypes were handled as single units for association and clustering because linkage in the cohort was strong. An early release covering around 630 HLA-typed donors comprised 250 to 350 gigabases of sequencing data and 85 million or so unique TCR sequences. An earlier analysis of around 540 of the donors applied high-throughput TCR beta sequencing to assess whether each TCR beta V gene segment acted as functional or pseudogenic. Class I and class II HLA loci were covered by the typing at four-digit resolution. On average, 235,054 unique TCR beta nucleotide sequences were sequenced per donor among some 430 genotyped donors of the cohort, with roughly a sixth of those sequences being non-productive. Along with the roughly 610-subject first cohort, a separate validation cohort of roughly 110 different subjects was used. Study-wide conclusions, independent of this receptor: Presence/absence analyses assumed roughly uniform sequencing depth across donors, an assumption that may not hold. A total of around 150 TCR beta chains were listed by the study as associated with cytomegalovirus. Because HLA typing was missing for some donors at each locus, association tests included only the typed subset. It was suggested by the authors that the approach could potentially be generalized to other disease states and immunological phenotypes. V-gene and J-gene trimming of TCR beta chains was associated with a missense DCLRE1C variant in a later genetic analysis, and the association was replicated in an independent cohort. In a later analysis, several top co-occurrence clusters were reported to appear linked to parvovirus B19, influenza, CMV and Epstein-Barr virus. When HLA alleles, especially DR and DQ, strongly co-occurred, attributing TCR associations to individual alleles was difficult. In a later analysis, some 17,000 TCR beta sequences were associated with specific HLA alleles at a false discovery rate of 0.05. In a later analysis, TCR association rates were found to vary across HLA loci, with the most associated TCRs seen for DRB1 alleles and the fewest for HLA-C alleles. In both the original and validation cohorts, the classifier was reported to diagnose cytomegalovirus status with high specificity and sensitivity. In this cohort, only TCR beta chains were sequenced, and detectable features were limited by the absence of alpha or paired-chain data. The earlier analysis of about 600 of the donors excluded approximately 15 rarely observed V segments, including chromosome 9 orphons, because counts were too low. An earlier analysis of some 590 of the donors showed that most TCR beta V segments appeared in productive rearrangements either about 87% or about 30% of the time, which broadly matched IMGT annotations. A few of the identified cytomegalovirus-associated TCR beta chains were confirmed in vitro to be specific for cytomegalovirus antigens. The only immune exposure information available for the cohort was CMV serostatus. A further reported finding was that TCR beta sequences accurately predicted the HLA-A and HLA-B alleles for most subjects in the first cohort. In a later analysis, HLA-associated TCR beta chains showed more clonal expansion and lower generation probabilities than non-associated chains that were equally common. In a later analysis, most CMV-associated TCR beta chains were found to appear HLA-restricted, with HLA associations seemingly driven largely by CMV exposure. According to a later genetic analysis, donors in an Asian-associated ancestry cluster had fewer N-insertions in productive TCRs than the approximately 650-donor mean. While some public TCRs were present in many individuals, most TCR sequences turned up only very rarely across donors. Linkage disequilibrium might explain the correlated functional status among segregating V segments, but an unknown experimental factor could not be ruled out. The sequencing pipeline was judged likely to have produced a cluster of highly shared sequence variants as a technical artifact.

The cohort was made up of around 720 healthy bone marrow donors. At the time of sampling, every cohort member was nominally healthy, though immune exposures that went unrecorded were likely present. The donor was CMV seropositive and was included in the group of some 290 seropositive cohort members. A peripheral blood sample was provided by each donor, and peripheral blood mononuclear cells were used for TCR beta sequencing. Genomic DNA extraction from the blood cell samples was performed with the Qiagen DNeasy Blood Extraction Kit. The library was obtained by the immunoSEQ multiplex PCR assay. A mixture of 60 forward primers for TCR Vbeta segments and 13 reverse primers for TCR Jbeta segments was used in the multiplex PCR. Amplification of the CDR3 region of rearranged TCR beta genes was performed with a multiplex PCR assay on genomic DNA. The amplified TCR beta libraries were sequenced on the Illumina HiSeq System as 87-base-pair reads. The authors processed their data as follows. Across the 500 to 700 repertoires, a later analysis counted roughly 77 million unique TCR beta chains, some 11 million of which were shared by at least two donors. Raw reads were error-corrected and collapsed into unique sequences by a nearest-neighbor algorithm in which closely related sequences were merged to remove PCR and sequencing errors. Alignment of CDR3 sequences to IMGT reference sequences was used to assign V, D and J gene segments. For a sequence to be retained, at least a six-nucleotide match to both a V gene segment and a J gene segment was required. A rearrangement was called productive if the CDR3 had no stop codons and remained in frame with V and J, and every other rearrangement was called non-productive. Following IMGT convention, CDR3 was defined as the stretch from the second conserved V-encoded cysteine up to the conserved J-encoded phenylalanine. In an earlier analysis of approximately 500 of the donors, sequences lacking an unambiguous match to a single V gene segment were excluded. An earlier analysis of fewer than 750 of the donors called V segments functional above 56.7% productive rearrangements and segregating when the between-donor standard deviation exceeded 5%. A statistical classification framework was built for diagnosing cytomegalovirus status from the catalog of TCR beta chain sequences. In a later analysis, V and J genes were assigned by comparing TCR nucleotide sequences against IMGT/GENE-DB human TR gene sequences. Using the TCRdist pipeline, a later analysis assigned CDR3 sequences along with most-parsimonious VDJ recombination scenarios. In a later analysis, each TCR beta chain was defined by its CDR3 amino acid sequence together with its V-gene family, and reads lacking a unique V-gene family were excluded. To address suspected cross-contamination and a sequencing artifact, a later analysis removed over 500 highly shared, low-generation-probability nucleotide sequences. A later analysis calculated a clonal expansion index for each public chain from normalized within-repertoire ranks of inferred template counts. In a later analysis, generation probabilities were computed with a VDJ recombination model fitted to out-of-frame rearrangements, and the resulting probabilities were checked against IGoR. In a later analysis, TCR-TCR, TCR-HLA and TCR-CMV co-occurrence was scored with hypergeometric tests, and a repertoire-size bias correction was applied to TCR pairs. False discovery rates were estimated in a later analysis by permuting HLA or CMV assignments 20 times. In a later analysis, co-occurring TCRs were grouped with DBSCAN, and TCRdist sequence similarity was added when clustering was performed within HLA-allele-positive subsets. Repertoires with fewer than 30,000 or more than 120,000 public chains were left out of co-occurrence clustering, as were about 5 repertoires with anomalous nucleotide sharing. Held by TCRdb, this immuneACCESS table contains in-frame sequences only and omits some clones. Under half of the omission traces to an unresolved V gene where checked; the cause of the rest is unknown. The V and J calls and clone size come from that table; D and trimming were worked out from the DNA. The sample profile shows 120,000 or so clones; 74% of them were found once. The ten most abundant clones make up more than 9% of the sample.

The sample taken for sequencing was PBMCs. The TCR originated in a woman aged 50 to 60 in good health and CMV-seropositive.

DNA sequence: TGTGCCAGCAGCGTTCCAAGACTAGCGGGGTTCCAAGAGACCCAGTACTTC. This encodes CASSVPRLAGFQETQYF. The chain uses TRBV9 and TRBJ2-5, with 11 central nucleotides matching TRBD2. V is cut back by 2 bases and J by 1 base, with 7 bases in the junction unmatched. CDR1 and CDR2 (SGDLS, YYNGEE) derive from the germline V gene. The CDR3 numbers 17 residues from cysteine through phenylalanine. Only CDR3 DNA remains: 51 bases, in frame from the first base.